Listed below are T cell receptor beta chains from one sample, sequenced in a study of T cells in Graves' hyperthyroidism and ophthalmopathy. TCRdb re-analysed the multiplex PCR reads in MiXCR, keeping a single row per CDR3 protein. The data contain hundreds of thousands of distinct CDR3 sequences, approximately 40% of them seen just once; the ten biggest clones take up roughly 8.3%. Sample: blood. The receptors derive from a man between 18 and 35 years old with Graves' hyperthyroidism. The CDR3 runs from the conserved cysteine through the conserved F or W. D genes are given only for firm matches. The size field is filled for only some rows; it gives once, few, many or a size class.

d_gene | abundance | len | v_gene | CDR3aa
TRBD1 | NA | 13 | TRBV16 | CASSHGQGGGYTF
NA | NA | 15 | TRBV5-1 | CASTMTGSYTGELFF
NA | many | 12 | TRBV20-1 | CSARLRPNEAFF
NA | NA | 14 | TRBV7-2 | CASSRDLTPYGYTF
NA | NA | 14 | TRBV5-1 | CASSPDTRGGELFF
NA | NA | 14 | TRBV29-1 | CSISHTTQGHEQFF
NA | NA | 15 | TRBV7-9 | CASSAVSGYGNTIYF
TRBD1 | few | 15 | TRBV19 | CASSTRDSSGNTIYF
NA | many | 14 | TRBV19 | CASTYSGGGQPQHF
NA | NA | 15 | TRBV6-6 | CASSYDVTGNTEAFF
NA | NA | 14 | TRBV6-5 | CASSRQGYNSPLHF
NA | NA | 14 | TRBV6-6 | CASSYYRGQETQYF
NA | few | 14 | TRBV25-1 | CASSARPWNTEAFF
TRBD1 | many | 17 | TRBV4-1 | CASSQDRTAGGGETQYF
NA | few | 15 | TRBV10-3 | CASSFRSSYNSPLHF
NA | few | 15 | TRBV5-1 | CASSLTGPGDTEAFF
NA | NA | 13 | TRBV12-3/TRBV12-4 | CASSFNGKYGYTF
NA | NA | 14 | TRBV7-3 | CASSLDWDTGELFF
NA | NA | 13 | TRBV20-1 | CSATLGLTYEQYF
NA | NA | 20 | TRBV4-3 | CASSPQSRGRVAGISYEQYF
NA | few | 16 | TRBV13 | CASSLDQGSYEKGYTF
NA | NA | 12 | TRBV19 | CASSWEGNTIYF
NA | few | 13 | TRBV4-1 | CASSQDGLGEQYF
NA | few | 13 | TRBV6-6 | CASSLGVPGEQYF
NA | NA | 13 | TRBV6-6 | CASKMGLNSPLHF
NA | many | 12 | TRBV14 | CASSSWGETQYF
TRBD2 | few | 17 | TRBV6-6 | CASSHGLAGERTGELFF
NA | few | 13 | TRBV5-1 | CASSQAENYEQYF
NA | NA | 11 | TRBV29-1 | CSVVGAYVLTF
NA | many | 14 | TRBV12-3/TRBV12-4 | CASRVQFSGNTIYF
NA | few | 18 | TRBV7-8 | CASSFGPRSSTTNEKLFF
NA | many | 15 | TRBV11-2 | CASSFSDSRGNTIYF
NA | NA | 16 | TRBV2 | CASSERPSGSNQPQHF
NA | NA | 15 | TRBV12-3/TRBV12-4 | CASSSVIEGTYEQYF
NA | NA | 13 | TRBV5-1 | CASSLEGGAPLHF
NA | NA | 13 | TRBV12-3/TRBV12-4 | CASKSGRNTEAFF
TRBD1 | NA | 15 | TRBV29-1 | CSARRGQTGANVLTF
TRBD2 | NA | 13 | TRBV20-1 | CSAWTSKSYEQYF
TRBD1 | NA | 15 | TRBV7-1 | CASSSLTGAVYEQYF
NA | NA | 8 | TRBV15 | CATSPAPF
NA | NA | 14 | TRBV7-2 | CASKRGGSTGELFF
TRBD1 | many | 15 | TRBV7-9 | CASSEGQGDGTEAFF
TRBD1 | many | 14 | TRBV7-4 | CASSSDRRGSPLHF
TRBD2 | NA | 15 | TRBV5-4 | CASSSSTSGPYEQYF